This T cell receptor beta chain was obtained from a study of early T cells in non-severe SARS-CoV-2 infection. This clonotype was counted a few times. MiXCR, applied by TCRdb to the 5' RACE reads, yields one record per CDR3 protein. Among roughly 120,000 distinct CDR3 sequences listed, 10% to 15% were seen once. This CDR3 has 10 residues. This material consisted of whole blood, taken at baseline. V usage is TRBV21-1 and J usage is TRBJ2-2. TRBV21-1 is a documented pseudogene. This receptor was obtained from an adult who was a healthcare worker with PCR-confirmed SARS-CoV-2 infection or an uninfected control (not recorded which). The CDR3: CARRSGELFF. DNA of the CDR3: TGTGCCAGAAGGTCCGGGGAGCTGTTTTTT.